Each of the 18 T cell receptor beta chains below was sequenced from the same sample in a study of control samples from healthy donors and cancer patients. Sequencing used immunoSEQ multiplex PCR; TCRdb keeps in-frame clones, though not all of them. The table lists 120,000 or so clones, approximately 92% of them singletons. Specimen: PBMCs. The receptors originated from a man aged 80 or over with head and neck cancer.

The V call is TRBV5-1, the J call TRBJ1-1, with a tentative D call TRBD1 (5 bases). Germline V gives CDR1 SGHRS, CDR2 YFSETQ. CDR3 length: 14 amino acids. The V gene lost 0 bases and the J gene lost 3 bases, with 9 bases spanning the gap. In nucleotides, the CDR3 is TGCGCCAGCAGCTTGGGACCGGGGGACACTGAAGCTTTCTTT. Its translation: CASSLGPGDTEAFF.

V usage is TRBV6-5 and J usage is TRBJ2-3, with 7 bases fitting TRBD1. From germline, CDR1 is MNHEY and CDR2 SVGAGI. The V gene end was trimmed by 5 bases and the J gene end by 0 bases; junction bases not matched to a gene: 5. The length of the CDR3 is 15 residues. The CDR3 here is CASSIGTASTDTQYF. CDR3 in DNA: TGTGCCAGCAGTATCGGGACAGCTAGCACAGATACGCAGTATTTT.

This clone was detected only a few times. The chain is built from TRBV7-9 and TRBJ2-2, with 10 bases aligning to TRBD1. V gave up 5 bases and J gave up 0 bases; unmatched junction bases: 3. The CDR3 extends over 16 amino acids. Germline V lookup: CDR1 SEHNR, CDR2 FQNEAQ (reference sequence). The CDR3 sequence: CASSPGQGANTGELFF. In nucleotides, the CDR3 is TGTGCCAGCAGCCCCGGACAGGGGGCGAACACCGGGGAGCTGTTTTTT.

The chain couples TRBV3-1 (or the pseudogene TRBV3-2) to TRBJ2-5, with TRBD2 matching 11 bases. Germline V lookup: CDR1 LGHDT, CDR2 YNNKEL (reference sequence). V trimming: 10 bases; J trimming: 7 bases; junction bases outside the gene matches: 5. This CDR3 has 12 amino acids. The CDR3 spells CATRLAGGTQYF. In nucleotides, the CDR3 is TGTGCCACCCGGCTAGCGGGGGGGACCCAGTACTTC.

The V and J genes are TRBV7-2 and TRBJ2-7; possibly TRBD2 for D (5 bases). Per the germline V gene, CDR1 is SGHTA and CDR2 is FQGNSA. Trimming cost V 8 bases and J 1 base, with 12 bases left between them. This CDR3 spans 13 amino acids. CDR3: CASCLGISYEQYF. Here the CDR3 DNA reads TGTGCCAGCTGCCTCGGGATTTCCTACGAGCAGTACTTC.

This clone was recorded only once. The chain joins TRBV11-1 to TRBJ2-7; D is unresolved. Between the trimmed V and J ends, which lost 8 bases and 1 base, there was a span of 12 bases. The CDR3 has 13 amino acids. Germline V CDR1 and CDR2: SGHAT, FQDESV (reference sequence). CDR3 residues: CASGTGPSYEQYF. In DNA, the CDR3 is TGTGCCAGCGGCACCGGGCCGTCCTACGAGCAGTACTTC. Complete variable domain (other parts from reference TRBV11-1 and TRBJ2-7): EAEVAQSPRYKITEKSQAVAFWCDPISGHATLYWYRQILGQGPELLVQFQDESVVDDSQLPKDRFSAERLKGVDSTLKIQPAELGDSAMYLCASGTGPSYEQYFGPGTRLTVT.

The chain uses TRBV5-4 and TRBJ1-6, with a tentative D call TRBD1 (5 bases). V lost 5 bases, J lost 8 bases, and 14 bases lay in between. There are 14 residues in the CDR3. Germline V gives CDR1 SGHNT, CDR2 YYREEE (reference sequence). In DNA form, the CDR3 reads TGTGCCAGCAGGCCTGGGGGGTCGGATTCACCCCTCCACTTT. Amino acid sequence: CASRPGGSDSPLHF.

This chain joins TRBV13 and TRBJ2-7; D ambiguous. CDR1 is PRHDT, CDR2 FYEKMQ, per germline (reference sequence). The CDR3 has 12 amino acids. Trimming removed 3 bases from V and 6 bases from J, with 9 bases in between. The CDR3 sequence: CASSFNTPEQYF. CDR3 nucleotides: TGTGCCAGCAGCTTCAATACGCCCGAGCAGTACTTC.

The CDR3 loop reads CASSHTGLAGGYEQFF. The CDR3 region has the DNA TGCGCCAGCAGCCACACCGGACTAGCGGGAGGATATGAGCAGTTCTTC. The genes are TRBV4-3 and TRBJ2-1, with 14 bases fitting TRBD2. The J segment lost 8 bases and the V segment lost 3 bases, leaving 6 bases of the junction unmatched. The CDR3 sequence is 16 residues long. Germline V gene lookup returns CDR1 LGHNA and CDR2 YSLEER.

The V call is TRBV6-1, the J call TRBJ2-5; D unresolved. V was trimmed by 3 bases and J by 5 bases, leaving 16 bases between them. The CDR3 totals 15 residues. CDR1 MNHNS and CDR2 SASEGT come from the germline V gene. CDR3 sequence: CASSDDVDVGETQYF. For the CDR3, the DNA is TGTGCCAGCAGTGATGACGTCGACGTTGGGGAGACCCAGTACTTC.

Concerning this clone: The junction shows a germline mismatch at one end, possibly a read error. The J gene is TRBJ2-1, the V gene TRBV19; 9 nucleotides agree with TRBD2. The CDR3 contains 15 residues. CDR1 LNHDA and CDR2 SQIVND come from the germline V gene (reference sequence). CDR3 sequence reads: CTSSNSGSYWNEQFF. CDR3 nucleotides: TGTACCAGTAGTAATAGCGGGAGTTATTGGAATGAGCAGTTCTTC. The full variable domain, rest sourced from reference TRBV19 and TRBJ2-1, is DGGITQSPKYLFRKEGQNVTLSCEQNLNHDAMYWYRQDPGQGLRLIYYSQIVNDFQKGDIAEGYSVSREKKESFPLTVTSAQKNPTAFYLCTSSNSGSYWNEQFFGPGTRLTVL.

The V gene is TRBV6-5, the J gene TRBJ1-6; D ambiguous. Germline-derived CDR1 and CDR2 are MNHEY and SVGAGI. CDR3 length equals 15 residues. V gave up 8 bases and J gave up 7 bases, with 18 bases separating them. The CDR3 bases are TGTGCCAGCCACCGCTCCTGGGCGGGAAATTCACCCCTCCACTTT. As protein: CASHRSWAGNSPLHF.

The chain links TRBV7-6 to TRBJ2-3; 12 nucleotides align to TRBD2. V gave up 1 base and J gave up 4 bases; unmatched junction bases: 6. The CDR3 is 17 residues long. Germline CDR1 is SGHVS and CDR2 is FNYEAQ. The DNA for the CDR3 is TGTGCCAGCAGCTTAGGGGGTGCTAGCGGGAGGGCAGATACGCAGTATTTT. This gives the protein CASSLGGASGRADTQYF.

V and J are TRBV19 and TRBJ1-2, with 7 bases fitting TRBD1. Trimming took 10 bases from V and 3 from J; bases not matched to a gene: 8. The germline CDR1 and CDR2 sequences are LNHDA and SQIVND (reference sequence). This CDR3 is built from 13 residues. CDR3 sequence reads: CATAYRGDYGYTF. For the CDR3, the DNA is TGTGCCACGGCCTACAGGGGTGACTATGGCTACACCTTC.

The J gene is TRBJ1-6, the V gene TRBV30; no clear D gene. CDR3 length: 12 residues. Germline CDR1 is GTSNPN and CDR2 is SVGIG (reference sequence). The CDR3 region has the DNA TGTGCATACCAGTCATATAATTCACCCCTCCACTTT. It is translated as CAYQSYNSPLHF.

This sequence joins TRBV12-1 and TRBJ2-7. TRBV12-1 is a documented pseudogene. The CDR3 is 18 residues long. The CDR3 sequence is CASSSSGRQRSSSYEQYF. CDR3 DNA sequence: TGTGCCAGCAGCTCCTCAGGGCGACAGCGGAGCAGCTCCTACGAGCAGTACTTC.

V usage is TRBV19 and J usage is TRBJ2-5, with D maybe TRBD2 (7 bases). Germline lookup yields CDR1 LNHDA and CDR2 SQIVND (reference sequence). The CDR3 loop spans 16 amino acids. Trimming removed 3 bases from V and 4 bases from J, with 18 bases in between. The CDR3 region has the DNA TGTGCCAGTAGTATGGGTGGTGGGGGGGCGAGAGAGACCCAGTACTTC. This translates into CASSMGGGGARETQYF.

The chain joins TRBV7-9 to TRBJ2-5, with 8 positions matching TRBD1. Germline V lookup: CDR1 SEHNR, CDR2 FQNEAQ (reference sequence). V shed 4 bases and J 5 bases; nucleotides not matched to a gene: 9. The CDR3 is 15 amino acids. The DNA of the CDR3 is TGTGCCAGCAGCTCCGGATCGAACAGGGGGGAGACCCAGTACTTC. This sequence encodes CASSSGSNRGETQYF.